These 18 T cell receptor beta chains share one sample of origin, sequenced in a study of blood T cell repertoires in COVID-19. Some clones are missing from TCRdb's copy, which holds only in-frame ones; the method was immunoSEQ multiplex PCR. The table shows roughly 130,000 clones, with roughly 84% occurring only once. Specimen: peripheral blood. The receptors originated from a man aged 25 to 40 with COVID-19, enrolled during active disease.

This clone was counted a few times. V usage is TRBV9 and J usage is TRBJ1-3; D remains unclear. The CDR3 is 14 amino acids. Germline V gives CDR1 SGDLS, CDR2 YYNGEE. Trimming removed 3 bases at V and 1 base at J, with 8 bases between. The CDR3 region has the DNA TGTGCCAGCAGCGCTGACACTTCTGGAAACACCATATATTTT. As protein: CASSADTSGNTIYF. Full variable domain (missing parts from reference TRBV9 and TRBJ1-3): DSGVTQTPKHLITATGQRVTLRCSPRSGDLSVYWYQQSLDQGLQFLIQYYNGEERAKGNILERFSAQQFPDLHSELNLSSLELGDSALYFCASSADTSGNTIYFGEGSWLTVV.

The chain combines TRBV25-1 with TRBJ2-1; TRBD2 agrees at 11 bases. Germline V gene data show CDR1 as MGHDK and CDR2 as SYGVNS. J lost 7 bases, V lost 1 base, and 6 bases had no gene match. This CDR3 contains 16 residues. Written as DNA, the CDR3 is TGTGCCAGCAGTGAATCTCGTCTAGCGGGAGGAAATGAGCAGTTCTTC. Its protein is CASSESRLAGGNEQFF. Full variable domain (remainder filled in from reference TRBV25-1 and TRBJ2-1): EADIYQTPRYLVIGTGKKITLECSQTMGHDKMYWYQQDPGMELHLIHYSYGVNSTEKGDLSSESTVSRIRTEHFPLTLESARPSHTSQYLCASSESRLAGGNEQFFGPGTRLTVL.

In this sample, this clone turned up a few times. This chain links TRBV20-1 with TRBJ1-5; D unresolved. Trimming pared 3 bases from V and 3 bases from J, leaving 9 bases between. The CDR3 spans 13 residues. Germline V gives CDR1 DFQATT, CDR2 SNEGSKA (reference sequence). CDR3 sequence (DNA): TGCAGTGCTAGTTTCGTGTACAATCAGCCCCAGCATTTT. Amino acid sequence: CSASFVYNQPQHF.

The chain has TRBV15 and TRBJ1-5; a possible D gene is TRBD1 (6 bases). The CDR3 contains 13 residues. V dropped 3 bases and J dropped 12 bases, with 15 bases sitting between them. Germline V lookup: CDR1 LNHNV, CDR2 YYDKDF (reference sequence). The CDR3: CATSRDLAGDQHF. CDR3 nucleotides: TGTGCCACCAGCAGGGATTTAGCAGGGGACCAGCATTTT.

The chain is built from TRBV28 and TRBJ1-2; the D gene is possibly TRBD1 (6 bases). CDR1 and CDR2 (germline): MDHEN, SYDVKM. There are 15 residues in the CDR3. The V gene lost 5 bases and the J gene lost 6 bases, with 19 bases spanning the gap. This CDR3 reads CASSDIQGSGDGYTF. The CDR3 DNA is TGTGCCAGCAGTGATATCCAGGGGAGTGGGGATGGCTACACCTTC.

The J gene is TRBJ2-5, the V gene TRBV6-5; 8 bases align to TRBD1. The CDR3 covers 14 residues. The V gene's germline CDR1 is MNHEY and CDR2 SVGAGI. V was pared by 6 bases and J by 4 bases, with 7 bases of the junction left unmatched. Here the CDR3 reads CASRRTGGIETQYF. The CDR3 nucleotides are TGTGCCAGCAGACGAACAGGGGGAATAGAGACCCAGTACTTC.

The V call is TRBV3-1 (or the pseudogene TRBV3-2), the J call TRBJ2-2, with TRBD2 matching 7 bases. The CDR3 has 14 residues. Germline-derived CDR1 and CDR2 are LGHDT and YNNKEL (reference sequence). The ends lost 4 bases at V and 5 bases at J; junction bases unmatched: 4. In nucleotides, the CDR3 is TGTGCCAGCAGCCCAAGCGGGGTAACCGGGGAGCTGTTTTTT. Amino acid sequence: CASSPSGVTGELFF.

The J gene is TRBJ2-7, the V gene TRBV10-1, with a weak D call TRBD1 (6 bases). Germline V gene lookup returns CDR1 WNHNN and CDR2 SYGVQD (reference sequence). The V gene lost 4 bases and the J gene lost 6 bases, with 13 bases spanning the gap. This CDR3 is 13 amino acids long. The CDR3: CASSVARGGEQYF. The CDR3 DNA is TGCGCCAGCAGTGTCGCCAGGGGCGGCGAGCAGTACTTC.

This clone was observed once. The genes are TRBV10-3 and TRBJ1-1; 7 bases fit TRBD1. Per germline, CDR1 ENHRY and CDR2 SYGVKD. The trim removed 6 bases at V and 5 bases at J, leaving 6 bases unmatched. This CDR3 is built from 13 residues. The CDR3 spells CAISPTGFTEAFF. For the CDR3, the DNA is TGTGCCATCAGCCCGACAGGGTTTACTGAAGCTTTCTTT.

The CDR3 region is CASSQDLIRGGGELFF. As DNA, the CDR3 is TGTGCCAGCAGCCAAGATCTTATACGAGGTGGCGGGGAGCTGTTTTTT. The chain has TRBV14 and TRBJ2-2; D uncertain. The CDR3 runs 16 residues. Germline CDR1 reads SGHDN; CDR2 reads FVKESK. V was trimmed by 0 bases and J by 7 bases, leaving 15 bases between them.

The J gene is TRBJ1-2, the V gene TRBV6-5; tentative D call: TRBD1 (6 bases). V was shortened by 0 bases and J by 4 bases, with 9 bases between the two germline ends. This CDR3 is 14 amino acids long. Germline CDR1 and CDR2: MNHEY and SVGAGI. The CDR3 coding sequence is TGTGCCAGCAGTTACTCGAGGGGGAGCTATGGCTACACCTTC. Amino acids: CASSYSRGSYGYTF.

The chain carries TRBV7-8 and TRBJ2-1, with TRBD2 identical over 12 bases. Germline V gene lookup returns CDR1 SGHVS and CDR2 FQNEAQ. The CDR3 covers 15 residues. The V segment lost 10 bases and the J segment 5 bases; nucleotides outside the gene matches: 9. The CDR3 loop is CATARASGRDNEQFF. The CDR3 DNA is TGTGCCACCGCCCGGGCTAGCGGGAGGGACAATGAGCAGTTCTTC.

The gene calls are TRBV9 and TRBJ2-5, with D perhaps matching TRBD2 (6 bases). Germline V gives CDR1 SGDLS, CDR2 YYNGEE. CDR3 length: 15 amino acids. Trimming removed 0 bases from V and 6 bases from J, with 15 bases in between. The CDR3 nucleotides are TGTGCCAGCAGCGTAGCGGGAGTAAACTTCCAGACCCAGTACTTC. Amino acid sequence: CASSVAGVNFQTQYF.

This chain uses TRBV27 with TRBJ2-3; tentative D call: TRBD2 (7 bases). The CDR3 consists of 16 residues. The V gene's germline CDR1 is MNHEY and CDR2 SMNVEV (reference sequence). V gave up 5 bases and J gave up 4 bases, with 19 bases separating them. CDR3 coding DNA: TGTGCCAGCAGTGTTGGGGGGCGGGGGTGGGCAGATACGCAGTATTTT. This codes for CASSVGGRGWADTQYF.

The chain links TRBV6-5 to TRBJ2-7, with 8 positions matching TRBD1. The CDR3 spans 14 residues. Germline V gene lookup returns CDR1 MNHEY and CDR2 SVGAGI. V was pared by 2 bases and J by 3 bases, with 3 bases of the junction left unmatched. CDR3 sequence (DNA): TGTGCCAGCAGTTACCAGGGGGCCGGCTACGAGCAGTACTTC. This encodes CASSYQGAGYEQYF.

The chain combines TRBV5-6 with TRBJ1-2; no clear D gene. CDR1 is SGHDT and CDR2 is YYEEEE in the germline V gene. The CDR3 runs 14 residues. V lost 2 bases, J lost 2 bases, and 10 bases lay in between. The chain's CDR3 is CASSFGQQNYGYTF. CDR3 bases: TGTGCCAGCAGCTTTGGGCAGCAGAACTATGGCTACACCTTC.

The chain is built from TRBV11-3 and TRBJ2-2; D gene unclear. V was pared by 4 bases and J by 1 base, with 7 bases between. Germline V gene sequence: CDR1 SGHNT, CDR2 YENEEA. The CDR3 is 14 residues long. CDR3 residues: CASSSPGNTGELFF. CDR3 nucleotides: TGTGCCAGCAGCTCTCCCGGGAACACCGGGGAGCTGTTTTTT.

The chain is built from TRBV27 and TRBJ1-6; D is perhaps TRBD1 (6 bases). The CDR3 is 14 amino acids. With 0 bases removed from V and 10 bases from J, the gap between germline ends came to 10 bases. CDR1 and CDR2 from the germline V gene are MNHEY and SMNVEV (reference sequence). CDR3 sequence: CASSLSGGDSPLHF. The CDR3 DNA reads as TGTGCCAGCAGTTTATCAGGGGGGGACTCACCCCTCCACTTT.